These 10 T cell receptor beta chains originate from one sample sequenced in a study of blood T cell repertoires in COVID-19. Clones were sequenced by immunoSEQ multiplex PCR, and TCRdb holds only the in-frame ones, with some missing. The sample contains about 210,000 clones, 75% to 85% of which appear only once. The sequencing input was peripheral blood. The receptors derive from a man in his forties or fifties who had recovered from COVID-19.

This clone was seen only once. V gene TRBV13 combines with J gene TRBJ1-2; D not resolved. Germline V lookup: CDR1 PRHDT, CDR2 FYEKMQ (reference sequence). The CDR3 is 13 amino acids. V gave up 5 bases and J gave up 0 bases, with 7 bases separating them. For the CDR3, the DNA is TGTGCCAGCAGCCCCCCTACTAACTATGGCTACACCTTC. Encoded protein: CASSPPTNYGYTF. The whole variable domain, remainder taken from reference TRBV13 and TRBJ1-2, is AAGVIQSPRHLIKEKRETATLKCYPIPRHDTVYWYQQGPGQDPQFLISFYEKMQSDKGSIPDRFSAQQFSDYHSELNMSSLELGDSALYFCASSPPTNYGYTFGSGTRLTVV.

This clone was observed a few times. This chain joins TRBV12-5 and TRBJ1-1, with D perhaps TRBD1 (5 bases). V gave up 0 bases and J gave up 0 bases, with 8 bases separating them. The CDR3 is made up of 15 amino acids. From germline, CDR1 is LGHNT and CDR2 FRNRAP. The CDR3 DNA sequence: TGTGCTAGTGGTTTGGTTTCGACAGTGAACACTGAAGCTTTCTTT. It translates to CASGLVSTVNTEAFF.

This clone was counted a few times. V is TRBV5-4 and J is TRBJ1-1; no firm D call. The ends were cut back, 3 bases at V and 1 base at J, with 16 bases in the middle. The CDR3 is 16 amino acids. CDR1 and CDR2 (germline): SGHNT, YYREEE (reference sequence). The CDR3 reads CASSSDPQDWNTEAFF. CDR3 bases: TGTGCCAGCAGCTCCGACCCCCAGGATTGGAACACTGAAGCTTTCTTT.

This chain links TRBV6-5 with TRBJ1-1; the D gene is possibly TRBD1 (5 bases). The CDR3 totals 14 residues. The V end was cut by 0 bases, the J end by 12 bases, with 17 bases between. Germline CDR1 MNHEY, CDR2 SVGAGI. CDR3 region: CASSYSRTDTTSFF. As DNA, the CDR3 is TGTGCCAGCAGTTACTCGAGAACGGACACGACGTCTTTCTTT.

The chain uses TRBV13 and TRBJ2-7; possible D gene TRBD1, 6 bases. From germline, CDR1 is PRHDT and CDR2 FYEKMQ (reference sequence). The CDR3 totals 14 residues. V lost 5 bases to trimming and J lost 2 bases, with 13 bases between them. Here the CDR3 reads CASSNRDTTYEQYF. The CDR3 region has the DNA TGTGCCAGCAGCAACCGGGACACCACCTACGAGCAGTACTTC.

The chain recombines TRBV7-9 with TRBJ1-3; no reliable D call. Germline V gene data show CDR1 as SEHNR and CDR2 as FQNEAQ (reference sequence). The germline V and J ends were trimmed by 3 bases and 0 bases, with 9 bases remaining between them. The CDR3 spans 15 residues. CDR3 amino acids: CASSLGRNSGNTIYF. The DNA of the CDR3 is TGTGCCAGCAGCTTGGGCAGGAACTCTGGAAACACCATATATTTT.

The chain carries TRBV27 and TRBJ1-5, with 7 nucleotides matching TRBD1. With 0 bases clipped from V and 2 bases from J, the junction kept 4 bases outside the gene matches. This CDR3 has 16 residues. CDR1 and CDR2 from the germline V gene are MNHEY and SMNVEV (reference sequence). The CDR3 nucleotides are TGTGCCAGCAGTTTATCAGGGGGCGGTCGCAATCAGCCCCAGCATTTT. It yields the protein CASSLSGGGRNQPQHF.

The rearrangement links TRBV6-2 or TRBV6-3 to TRBJ2-5; 8 bases match TRBD1. The ends lost 4 bases at V and 2 bases at J; junction bases unmatched: 9. The V gene's germline CDR1 is MNHEY and CDR2 SVGEGT. The CDR3 is made up of 16 amino acids. CDR3 in DNA: TGTGCCAGCAGTTCCCCCCATCGGACAGGGCAAGAGACCCAGTACTTC. It specifies CASSSPHRTGQETQYF.

This clone has more than one count but fewer than ten. The chain uses TRBV19 and TRBJ1-5; D is perhaps TRBD1 (6 bases). CDR1 and CDR2 (germline): LNHDA, SQIVND (reference sequence). With 3 bases removed from V and 8 bases from J, the gap between germline ends came to 14 bases. The CDR3 spans 14 residues. The CDR3, as DNA: TGTGCCAGTAGTATCAATCAGGGGTGGGAGCCCCAGCATTTT. Protein product: CASSINQGWEPQHF.

This clone was recorded once. This sequence joins TRBV2 and TRBJ1-3; D may be TRBD1 (5 bases). This CDR3 has 15 residues. The ends were cut back, 3 bases at V and 7 bases at J, with 16 bases in the middle. CDR1 and CDR2 (germline): SNHLY, FYNNEI. The CDR3 DNA reads TGTGCCAGCAGTGATGCTGGGGCGGTAATTAACACCATATATTTT. This codes for CASSDAGAVINTIYF.